These 3 T cell receptor beta chains share one sample of origin, sequenced in a study of cytomegalovirus exposure and HLA in healthy donors. It was with 60 Vbeta and 13 Jbeta primers that the PCR ran. TCRdb's copy holds only in-frame clones and misses some; the assay was immunoSEQ multiplex PCR. The data contain roughly 180,000 clones, over 60% of them seen just once; the ten biggest clones take up 0.65% to 0.95%. The source material was PBMCs. The source of these receptors is a female donor in good health and CMV-seronegative.

The chain links TRBV30 to TRBJ2-4; 12 positions agree with TRBD2. V lost 5 bases and J lost 16; bases outside the gene matches: 9. CDR1 is GTSNPN, CDR2 SVGIG, per germline (reference sequence). This CDR3 is 12 amino acids long. The CDR3 region has the DNA TGTGCCTGGGGCCACTCTAGCGGGAGGGCCTACTTC. Protein: CAWGHSSGRAYF. The whole variable domain, remainder taken from reference TRBV30 and TRBJ2-4, is SQTIHQWPATLVQPVGSPLSLECTVEGTSNPNLYWYRQAAGRGLQLLFYSVGIGQISSEVPQNLSASRPQDRQFILSSKKLLLSDSGFYLCAWGHSSGRAYFGAGTRLSVL.

V is TRBV5-5 and J is TRBJ2-7, with 7 bases that match TRBD1. Losses at the gene ends were 5 bases for V and 2 bases for J; bases not matched to a gene: 7. Germline values: CDR1 SGHKS, CDR2 YYEKEE (reference sequence). The CDR3 is 14 residues long. The CDR3 reads CASSSDRSPYEQYF. In nucleotides, the CDR3 is TGTGCCAGCAGTTCGGACAGGTCCCCCTACGAGCAGTACTTC. Full variable domain (rest looked up from reference TRBV5-5 and TRBJ2-7): DAGVTQSPTHLIKTRGQQVTLRCSPISGHKSVSWYQQVLGQGPQFIFQYYEKEERGRGNFPDRFSARQFPNYSSELNVNALLLGDSALYLCASSSDRSPYEQYFGPGTRLTVT.

The chain has TRBV30 and TRBJ1-4; TRBD1 might be the D (6 bases). Trimming removed 4 bases at V and 6 bases at J, with 15 bases between. This CDR3 has 14 amino acids. Germline values: CDR1 GTSNPN, CDR2 SVGIG (reference sequence). For the CDR3, the DNA is TGTGCCTGGAAGCTCTGGCAGGGGCATGAAAAACTGTTTTTT. As protein: CAWKLWQGHEKLFF.